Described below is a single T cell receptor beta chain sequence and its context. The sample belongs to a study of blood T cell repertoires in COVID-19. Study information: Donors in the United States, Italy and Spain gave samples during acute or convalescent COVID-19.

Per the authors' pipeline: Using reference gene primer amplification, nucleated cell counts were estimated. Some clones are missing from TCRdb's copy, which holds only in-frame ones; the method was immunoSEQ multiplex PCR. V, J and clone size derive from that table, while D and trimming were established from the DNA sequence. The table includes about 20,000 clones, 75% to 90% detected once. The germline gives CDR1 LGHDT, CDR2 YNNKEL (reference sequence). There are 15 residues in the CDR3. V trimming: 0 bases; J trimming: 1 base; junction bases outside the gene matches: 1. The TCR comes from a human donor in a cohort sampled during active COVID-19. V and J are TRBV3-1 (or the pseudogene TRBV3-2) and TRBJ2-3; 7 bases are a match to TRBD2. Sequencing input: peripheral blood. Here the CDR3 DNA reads TGTGCCAGCAGCCAAGAAACTAGCGGCACAGATACGCAGTATTTT. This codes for CASSQETSGTDTQYF.